These T cell receptor beta chains were read from a single sample in a study of shared clonotypes between healthy human individuals. Some clones are missing from TCRdb's copy, which holds only in-frame ones; the method was immunoSEQ multiplex PCR. The table records roughly 2.6 million clones, around nine tenths of them present only once. The sequenced material came from naive CD4+ T cells sorted from blood. Receptors originate from a man between 18 and 35 years old in good health. CDR3s include the opening cysteine and the closing phenylalanine or tryptophan. Each record gives: clone size, J gene, V gene, D gene, CDR3 DNA, CDR3 protein. The D gene is left open where the match is weak. Clone size is shown for a subset of rows, as once, few, many or a class of expanded clone.

size: .
J: TRBJ1-2
V: TRBV2
D: TRBD1
DNA: TGTGCCAGCAGACGGACAGGGAATAACTATGGCTACACCTTC
CDR3: CASRRTGNNYGYTF

size: .
J: TRBJ1-1
V: TRBV30
D: .
DNA: TGTGCCTGGAGTGTACTGGGGGGAGAAACTGAAGCTTTCTTT
CDR3: CAWSVLGGETEAFF

size: .
J: TRBJ2-1
V: TRBV19
D: TRBD2
DNA: TGTGCCAGTAGTTCCCTAGCGGGAGTGGGTCGAAATGAGCAGTTCTTC
CDR3: CASSSLAGVGRNEQFF

size: .
J: TRBJ2-7
V: TRBV28
D: .
DNA: TGTGCCAGCAACCCCCAGCGAATTGGGGGGCTCGAGCAGTACTTC
CDR3: CASNPQRIGGLEQYF

size: .
J: TRBJ1-4
V: TRBV27
D: .
DNA: TGTGCCAGCAGTCCCTCGTGGGGAAGAGAAAAACTGTTTTTT
CDR3: CASSPSWGREKLFF

size: .
J: TRBJ1-1
V: TRBV29-1
D: .
DNA: TGCAGCGTTGGTCCAGGGGAGATGAACACTGAAGCTTTCTTT
CDR3: CSVGPGEMNTEAFF

size: .
J: TRBJ2-1
V: TRBV7-3
D: TRBD1
DNA: TGTGCCAGCTCCGTAGGGGGCGCGTACAATGAGCAGTTCTTC
CDR3: CASSVGGAYNEQFF

size: .
J: TRBJ2-7
V: TRBV10-1
D: .
DNA: TGCGCCGTGTCTGAGGGGAGCTACGAGCAGTACTTC
CDR3: CAVSEGSYEQYF

size: .
J: TRBJ1-1
V: TRBV5-1
D: TRBD1
DNA: TGCGCCAGCAGCTGGGAACAGGGGTTCGGTGAAGCTTTCTTT
CDR3: CASSWEQGFGEAFF

size: .
J: TRBJ1-3
V: TRBV30
D: TRBD1
DNA: TGTGCCTGGAGGACAGGGGGCGGAGGAAACACCATATATTTT
CDR3: CAWRTGGGGNTIYF

size: .
J: TRBJ2-5
V: TRBV25-1
D: TRBD2
DNA: TGTGCCAGCAGTGCTTGGGCTAGCGGGAGTGAGACCCAGTACTTC
CDR3: CASSAWASGSETQYF

size: .
J: TRBJ1-5
V: TRBV5-7
D: .
DNA: TGTGCATCGAGGGGCTTTCGAAATCAGCCCCAGCATTTT
CDR3: CASRGFRNQPQHF

size: .
J: TRBJ2-3
V: TRBV30
D: .
DNA: TGTGCCTGGAGTGTATGGGGAAGAACAGATACGCAGTATTTT
CDR3: CAWSVWGRTDTQYF

size: .
J: TRBJ2-3
V: TRBV5-4
D: TRBD1
DNA: TGTGCCAGCAGCCCCCGGGACAGTAGCACAGATACGCAGTATTTT
CDR3: CASSPRDSSTDTQYF

size: .
J: TRBJ1-1
V: TRBV19
D: .
DNA: TGTGCCAGTAGTATAGAAGTCCTGAGGGGGTGGAACACTGAAGCTTTCTTT
CDR3: CASSIEVLRGWNTEAFF

size: .
J: TRBJ2-1
V: TRBV18
D: .
DNA: TGTGCCAGCTCACCCGGCCTATCTTACAATGAGCAGTTCTTC
CDR3: CASSPGLSYNEQFF

size: once
J: TRBJ1-5
V: TRBV5-1
D: .
DNA: TGCGCCAGCAGCCATGGGGGTAATCAGCCCCAGCATTTT
CDR3: CASSHGGNQPQHF

size: .
J: TRBJ1-3
V: TRBV9
D: .
DNA: TGTGCCAGCAGCGTAGCTACGGGGGCGTCTTATGGAAACACCATATATTTT
CDR3: CASSVATGASYGNTIYF

size: .
J: TRBJ1-2
V: TRBV9
D: TRBD1
DNA: TGTGCCAGCAGCGTAGGACAGGGGGCGAGAGGCTACACCTTC
CDR3: CASSVGQGARGYTF

size: .
J: TRBJ2-1
V: TRBV11-2
D: .
DNA: TGTGCCAGCAGCTTACAGGGAAATGAGCAGTTCTTC
CDR3: CASSLQGNEQFF

size: .
J: TRBJ1-1
V: TRBV30
D: TRBD1
DNA: TGTGCCTGCATGGGGACAGCTGAAGCTTTCTTT
CDR3: CACMGTAEAFF

size: .
J: TRBJ1-1
V: TRBV7-6
D: .
DNA: TGTGCCAGCAGCTTCGGGACGGAAATGAACACTGAAGCTTTCTTT
CDR3: CASSFGTEMNTEAFF

size: .
J: TRBJ1-2
V: TRBV18
D: TRBD1
DNA: TGTGCCAGCTCACTAGAGGGACAGGGGAGAGGCTACACCTTC
CDR3: CASSLEGQGRGYTF

size: .
J: TRBJ2-3
V: TRBV6-5
D: TRBD2
DNA: TGTGCCAGCAGCCGTAGCGGGAGCAGCACAGATACGCAGTATTTT
CDR3: CASSRSGSSTDTQYF

size: .
J: TRBJ1-5
V: TRBV30
D: TRBD1
DNA: TGTGCCCGGGGAAGGGACAGGGAGTATCAGCCCCAGCATTTT
CDR3: CARGRDREYQPQHF

size: .
J: TRBJ2-1
V: TRBV21-1
D: .
DNA: TGTGCCACCCCACCGGACGGTTACAATGAGCAGTTCTTC
CDR3: CATPPDGYNEQFF

size: .
J: TRBJ2-3
V: TRBV11-3
D: TRBD1
DNA: TGTGCCAGTGCCAGGGGGCCGACAGATACGCAGTATTTT
CDR3: CASARGPTDTQYF

size: .
J: TRBJ2-1
V: TRBV19
D: .
DNA: TGTGCCAGTAGTCCCGGTGCAACCGACAATGAGCAGTTCTTC
CDR3: CASSPGATDNEQFF

size: .
J: TRBJ2-1
V: TRBV7-9
D: TRBD1
DNA: TGTGCCAGCAGCTATGGTACCGGGACAGGGGGAGGAGAGCAGTTCTTC
CDR3: CASSYGTGTGGGEQFF

size: once
J: TRBJ2-5
V: TRBV6-5
D: TRBD1
DNA: TGTGCCAGCAGTTACGGAGGCAGGGGGTCAGAGACCCAGTACTTC
CDR3: CASSYGGRGSETQYF

size: once
J: TRBJ1-1
V: TRBV25-1
D: .
DNA: TGTGCCAGCAGCCCCCGTGGATGGAACACTGAAGCTTTCTTT
CDR3: CASSPRGWNTEAFF

size: once
J: TRBJ2-1
V: TRBV5-1
D: TRBD2
DNA: TGCGCCAGCAGCCTGGGACAGGGAAGACTAGCGGGAGGGAATGAGCAGTTCTTC
CDR3: CASSLGQGRLAGGNEQFF

size: .
J: TRBJ2-1
V: TRBV15
D: TRBD1
DNA: TGTGCCACCAGCAGGGGAATACCGGGACAGGGGGTCAATGAGCAGTTCTTC
CDR3: CATSRGIPGQGVNEQFF

size: .
J: TRBJ2-3
V: TRBV10-3
D: TRBD2
DNA: TGTGCCATCAGTGGCTCCGGGACTAGCGGGACCATGCTAGACACAGATACGCAGTATTTT
CDR3: CAISGSGTSGTMLDTDTQYF

size: .
J: TRBJ1-5
V: TRBV19
D: .
DNA: TGTGCCAGTAGCCTCCGCAGTCAGCCCCAGCATTTT
CDR3: CASSLRSQPQHF

size: .
J: TRBJ1-6
V: TRBV5-1
D: TRBD1
DNA: TGCGCCAGCACGACAGGGGGCCCTAATTCACCCCTCCACTTT
CDR3: CASTTGGPNSPLHF

size: .
J: TRBJ1-6
V: TRBV11-2
D: .
DNA: TGTGCCAGCAGCTTAGATCTGTCGGGAGGTATTACCCCCCTCCACTTT
CDR3: CASSLDLSGGITPLHF

size: .
J: TRBJ2-1
V: TRBV7-9
D: .
DNA: TGTGCCAGCGGGGGCCACTACAATGAGCAGTTCTTC
CDR3: CASGGHYNEQFF

size: .
J: TRBJ2-7
V: TRBV5-5
D: .
DNA: TGTGCCAGCAGCTTGACAGCTTCCTACGAGCAGTACTTC
CDR3: CASSLTASYEQYF

size: .
J: TRBJ1-1
V: TRBV27
D: TRBD1
DNA: TGTGCCAGCAGTCCGTCCGGGACAGTTAACACTGAAGCTTTCTTT
CDR3: CASSPSGTVNTEAFF

size: .
J: TRBJ2-7
V: TRBV7-2
D: TRBD2
DNA: TGTGCCAGCAGCTTAGATGGCGGGAGCTACGAGCAGTACTTC
CDR3: CASSLDGGSYEQYF

size: .
J: TRBJ2-7
V: TRBV7-9
D: .
DNA: TGTGCCAGCAGCTTAGGCAGGGAGAGCTACGAGCAGTACTTC
CDR3: CASSLGRESYEQYF

size: .
J: TRBJ2-7
V: TRBV19
D: TRBD2
DNA: TGTGCCAGCAGAGCGGGCGGGGGCTCCTACGAGCAGTACTTC
CDR3: CASRAGGGSYEQYF

size: .
J: TRBJ1-2
V: TRBV21-1
D: .
DNA: TGTGCCAGCAGCAAAGAAAGGGGGACAGGGGCGATCTATGGCTACACCTTC
CDR3: CASSKERGTGAIYGYTF

size: .
J: TRBJ2-1
V: TRBV10-1
D: .
DNA: TGCGCCAGCAGTGCGAGCAATGAGCAGTTCTTC
CDR3: CASSASNEQFF

size: .
J: TRBJ2-7
V: TRBV5-1
D: .
DNA: TGCGCCAGCAGCTTGGAGGACAGAAACTACGAGCAGTACTTC
CDR3: CASSLEDRNYEQYF

size: .
J: TRBJ2-3
V: TRBV5-1
D: .
DNA: TGCGCCAGCAGCTTGGCTCAGCGAGAAGATACGCAGTATTTT
CDR3: CASSLAQREDTQYF